The T cell receptor beta chain under discussion was sequenced for a study of Ad26.COV2.S vaccination and SARS-CoV-2 variants. Study-wide background: Ad26.COV2.S given intramuscularly, once or twice 56 days apart.

Documented treatment: around 19 received Ad26.COV2.S at low or high dose, single or two shots; several received placebo; per-sample allocation not given. It was on day 63 after the first vaccine or placebo injection that samples were taken. The protocol was immunoSEQ multiplex PCR, while the TCRdb copy is restricted to in-frame clones and leaves out a portion. The sample has 400,000 to 450,000 clones, about nine tenths seen once. V was cut by 7 bases and J by 4 bases, with 8 bases left in between. In germline, CDR1 is MDHEN, CDR2 SYDVKM. The CDR3 is 13 residues long. The sequenced sample was peripheral blood, obtained in a trial of Ad26.COV2.S vaccine versus placebo. J is TRBJ2-6 and V is TRBV28; the D is unclear. The receptor comes from a person aged 18-60 years who received the Ad26.COV2.S COVID-19 vaccine or a placebo. This CDR3 is CASIGVGANVLTF. The CDR3 bases are TGTGCCAGCATTGGGGTAGGGGCCAACGTCCTGACTTTC.